This T cell receptor beta chain was sequenced in a study of T cell repertoires in cytomegalovirus infection. As for the study in general: Both a matching HLA type and CMV infection were indicated by public TCR beta signatures.

Notes on the study in general: HLA-C-restricted CMV-specific TCR beta clonotypes prevailed in the ex vivo response. CMV carriers with the relevant HLA were identified by cumulative public TCR beta family frequency.

TCRdb reprocessed the reads via MiXCR and lists one record per CDR3 protein. The table includes around 330,000 distinct CDR3 sequences, roughly 15% detected once. V was shortened by 8 bases and J by 6 bases, with 14 bases between the two germline ends. Germline CDR1 reads SGHTA; CDR2 reads FQGNSA. The CDR3 has 13 amino acids. This clonotype has a count of ten or more. Its antigen is as yet unknown. The receptor's source is a human donor in good health (CMV status not recorded). Some clones in this sample may be carry-over from other donors' samples. The V call is TRBV7-2, the J call TRBJ2-1, with D possibly TRBD2 on 7 matching bases. The sample comprised PBMCs. DNA of the CDR3: TGTGCCAGCCTGCCGGGGGGCGGCAATGAGCAGTTCTTC. This codes for CASLPGGGNEQFF.